Shown below are 28 T cell receptor beta chains from a single sample sequenced in a study of blood T cell repertoires in COVID-19. TCRdb's copy holds only in-frame clones and misses some; the assay was immunoSEQ multiplex PCR. The table includes about 39,000 clones, 60% to 85% detected once. The sample comprised peripheral blood. These receptor sequences come from a man between 65 and 85 years old with acute or convalescent COVID-19.

The chain couples TRBV2 to TRBJ1-1, with 7 positions matching TRBD1. The CDR3 has 15 residues. V trimming: 4 bases; J trimming: 4 bases; junction bases outside the gene matches: 9. Germline-derived CDR1 and CDR2 are SNHLY and FYNNEI. The CDR3 is CASSANRGRGTEAFF. CDR3 coding DNA: TGTGCCAGCAGTGCCAACAGGGGTAGGGGCACTGAAGCTTTCTTT. The complete variable domain, with remaining parts taken from reference TRBV2 and TRBJ1-1, reads EPEVTQTPSHQVTQMGQEVILRCVPISNHLYFYWYRQILGQKVEFLVSFYNNEISEKSEIFDDQFSVERPDGSNFTLKIRSTKLEDSAMYFCASSANRGRGTEAFFGQGTRLTVV.

This chain joins TRBV19 and TRBJ2-7; D gene uncertain. The CDR3 length is 14 residues. Trimming left V 9 bases short and J 1 base short, with 16 bases between. Germline V gene sequence: CDR1 LNHDA, CDR2 SQIVND (reference sequence). Here the CDR3 reads CASSPWASSYEQYF. Written as DNA, the CDR3 is TGTGCCAGCTCCCCCTGGGCCAGTTCCTACGAGCAGTACTTC.

The table lists this clone with a few counts. The rearrangement joins TRBV6-5 to TRBJ2-5; possibly TRBD2 for D (6 bases). Deletions cut 5 bases from V and 0 bases from J, with 13 bases between. Germline lookup yields CDR1 MNHEY and CDR2 SVGAGI. The CDR3 has 15 amino acids. In DNA form, the CDR3 reads TGTGCCAGCAGTCGACGGGGACTTGACCAAGAGACCCAGTACTTC. Residues: CASSRRGLDQETQYF.

The sample holds a few counts of this clone. The V gene is TRBV3-1 (or the pseudogene TRBV3-2), the J gene TRBJ2-7, with TRBD2 matching over 10 bases. This CDR3 is 14 amino acids long. J gave up 8 bases and V 4 bases, and 8 bases lay outside the gene matches. Germline CDR1 and CDR2: LGHDT and YNNKEL (reference sequence). The DNA for the CDR3 is TGTGCCAGCAGCCTTGGGACTAGCGCCCTGAAGCAGTACTTC. Its protein product is CASSLGTSALKQYF.

This chain joins TRBV28 and TRBJ2-1, with 8 nucleotides matching TRBD2. This CDR3 has 14 residues. The germline gives CDR1 MDHEN, CDR2 SYDVKM. V shed 2 bases and J 7 bases; nucleotides not matched to a gene: 4. The CDR3: CASSLNGRGNEQFF. The CDR3 DNA reads TGTGCCAGCAGTTTAAACGGGAGGGGTAATGAGCAGTTCTTC.

This sequence joins TRBV3-1 (or the pseudogene TRBV3-2) and TRBJ1-5, with unresolved D. Trimming took off 0 bases at V and 0 bases at J, with 6 bases between the two ends. The CDR3 is 15 amino acids. Per germline, CDR1 LGHDT and CDR2 YNNKEL (reference sequence). Here the CDR3 DNA reads TGTGCCAGCAGCCAAGACAGCGTTAGCAATCAGCCCCAGCATTTT. Translated: CASSQDSVSNQPQHF.

V is TRBV5-6 and J is TRBJ2-3, with D hard to call. This CDR3 has 11 residues. Per the germline V gene, CDR1 is SGHDT and CDR2 is YYEEEE. V gave up 4 bases and J gave up 6 bases, with 6 bases separating them. This chain's CDR3 is CASSPGDTQYF. The DNA for the CDR3 is TGTGCCAGCAGCCCCGGGGATACGCAGTATTTT.

The chain carries TRBV6-5 and TRBJ1-2, with a possible D match to TRBD1 (5 bases). V was trimmed by 2 bases and J by 7 bases, leaving 17 bases between them. The CDR3 has 15 amino acids. The V gene's germline CDR1 is MNHEY and CDR2 SVGAGI. CDR3 region: CASSYLGRGLSGYTF. As DNA, the CDR3 is TGTGCCAGCAGTTACCTGGGAAGGGGTTTAAGTGGCTACACCTTC.

CDR3 in DNA: TGTGCCAGCTTCCGTGGGTCTAGCGAGCTGTTTTTT. Its protein product is CASFRGSSELFF. This chain uses TRBV5-6 with TRBJ2-2; D may be TRBD2 (5 bases). The CDR3 contains 12 residues. Deletions cut 7 bases from V and 11 bases from J, with 15 bases between. Germline V CDR1 and CDR2: SGHDT, YYEEEE.

This clone has more than one count but fewer than ten. The rearrangement uses TRBV5-4 and TRBJ2-7, with D maybe TRBD2 (6 bases). The V gene lost 5 bases and the J gene lost 2 bases, with 20 bases spanning the gap. From germline, CDR1 is SGHNT and CDR2 YYREEE (reference sequence). This CDR3 is built from 16 residues. CDR3 sequence reads: CASSHPDGTVTYEQYF. For the CDR3, the DNA is TGTGCCAGCAGTCACCCTGACGGGACTGTAACCTACGAGCAGTACTTC. The full variable domain, its missing parts supplied by reference TRBV5-4 and TRBJ2-7, is ETGVTQSPTHLIKTRGQQVTLRCSSQSGHNTVSWYQQALGQGPQFIFQYYREEENGRGNFPPRFSGLQFPNYSSELNVNALELDDSALYLCASSHPDGTVTYEQYFGPGTRLTVT.

The chain carries TRBV12-2 and TRBJ1-2; TRBD1 is taken as the D call from the table, unchecked against the DNA. TRBV12-2 is designated a pseudogene. The CDR3 consists of 15 residues. This CDR3 is CASRLPPGQNYGYTF. The CDR3 DNA reads TGTGCAAGTCGCTTACCTCCGGGACAGAACTATGGCTACACCTTC.

The rearrangement links TRBV20-1 to TRBJ1-5, with D possibly being TRBD1 (5 bases). Germline CDR1 is DFQATT and CDR2 is SNEGSKA (reference sequence). The CDR3 sequence is 13 residues long. Deletions cut 3 bases from V and 6 bases from J, with 12 bases between. The CDR3 sequence: CSASSGRGQPQHF. DNA of the CDR3: TGCAGTGCTAGTTCCGGGAGGGGTCAGCCCCAGCATTTT.

The V call is TRBV5-1, the J call TRBJ1-5; D gene unclear. The V gene lost 1 base and the J gene lost 4 bases, with 12 bases spanning the gap. The CDR3 contains 15 residues. From germline, CDR1 is SGHRS and CDR2 YFSETQ. The CDR3 DNA reads TGCGCCAGCAGCTTGTCCCTCATAGCGAATCAGCCCCAGCATTTT. As protein: CASSLSLIANQPQHF.

This clone was found a few times. The chain employs TRBV7-9 and TRBJ1-3; the D gene is possibly TRBD1 (5 bases). The germline gives CDR1 SEHNR, CDR2 FQNEAQ (reference sequence). Between the trimmed V and J ends, which lost 5 bases and 6 bases, there was a span of 14 bases. The CDR3 extends over 14 amino acids. CDR3: CASSHSGTINTIYF. DNA of the CDR3: TGTGCCAGCAGCCATAGTGGGACTATAAACACCATATATTTT.

The CDR3 bases are TGTGCCAGCAGCTTAGCTTCAGGGGTAGGGTACGAGCAGTACTTC. Its protein product is CASSLASGVGYEQYF. The V gene is TRBV7-3, the J gene TRBJ2-7; a possible D gene is TRBD1 (6 bases). This CDR3 spans 15 amino acids. The germline gives CDR1 SGHTA, CDR2 FQGTGA. Trimming cost V 2 bases and J 4 bases, with 15 bases left between them.

In this sample, this clone turned up once. The rearrangement uses TRBV10-3 and TRBJ2-5; 8 bases align to TRBD1. The CDR3 covers 14 residues. The junction had 11 bases not matched to a gene; V was cut back by 11 bases and J by 3 bases. CDR1 is ENHRY, CDR2 SYGVKD, per germline. The CDR3 nucleotides read TGTGCCGCTGCCTCCGGGACAGGAGAAGAGACCCAGTACTTC. Protein product: CAAASGTGEETQYF.

This clone was seen only once. The gene calls are TRBV3-1 (or the pseudogene TRBV3-2) and TRBJ1-2; unclear D gene. Trimming removed 5 bases at V and 2 bases at J, with 12 bases between. This CDR3 is 14 amino acids long. The germline CDR1 and CDR2 sequences are LGHDT and YNNKEL (reference sequence). In DNA form, the CDR3 reads TGTGCCAGCAGCAGCCGGGAACGGAACTATGGCTACACCTTC. It is translated as CASSSRERNYGYTF.

The chain is built from TRBV7-3 and TRBJ2-1, with 9 bases identical to TRBD2. V was clipped by 5 bases and J by 5 bases; unmatched bases: 7. The CDR3 runs to 15 residues. Germline lookup yields CDR1 SGHTA and CDR2 FQGTGA. DNA for the CDR3: TGTGCCAGCAGCCAAGGGACTAGCCTCAACAATGAGCAGTTCTTC. Amino acid sequence: CASSQGTSLNNEQFF.

The chain couples TRBV5-1 to TRBJ1-2, with D maybe TRBD1 (6 bases). The V and J ends lost 4 bases and 0 bases respectively, with 16 bases between them. This CDR3 comprises 16 residues. The germline CDR1 and CDR2 sequences are SGHRS and YFSETQ. The DNA of the CDR3 is TGCGCCAGCAGCCCTACAGGGCCCATAGCTAACTATGGCTACACCTTC. Translating it yields CASSPTGPIANYGYTF.

The chain employs TRBV28 and TRBJ1-2; D remains unclear. Trimming took off 6 bases at V and 2 bases at J, with 19 bases between the two ends. This CDR3 comprises 16 residues. Germline lookup yields CDR1 MDHEN and CDR2 SYDVKM. CDR3 DNA: TGTGCCAGCAGCCCTATAACTCCGATATTAAACTATGGCTACACCTTC. This gives the protein CASSPITPILNYGYTF.

The chain uses TRBV2 and TRBJ2-1, with TRBD2 matching 7 bases. V dropped 10 bases and J dropped 4; count of bases not matched to a gene: 13. This CDR3 has 15 residues. Germline V gene data show CDR1 as SNHLY and CDR2 as FYNNEI. The CDR3 protein is CATGRGRGSYNEQFF. The CDR3 region has the DNA TGTGCCACGGGGAGGGGACGAGGGTCTTACAATGAGCAGTTCTTC.

This rearrangement joins TRBV5-1 to TRBJ1-3; no clear D. CDR1 is SGHRS, CDR2 YFSETQ, per germline. The CDR3 has 14 amino acids. With 2 bases removed from V and 0 bases from J, the gap between germline ends came to 6 bases. Written as DNA, the CDR3 is TGCGCCAGCAGCTTAGCGGCCTCTGGAAACACCATATATTTT. It codes for CASSLAASGNTIYF.

This clone has just one count. This sequence joins TRBV19 and TRBJ1-5; D gene unclear. This CDR3 comprises 15 residues. V was pared by 3 bases and J by 0 bases, with 9 bases between. From germline, CDR1 is LNHDA and CDR2 SQIVND (reference sequence). This CDR3 is CASSMEGYSNQPQHF. For the CDR3, the DNA is TGTGCCAGTAGTATGGAGGGTTATAGCAATCAGCCCCAGCATTTT.

This rearrangement joins TRBV4-2 to TRBJ1-4, with D maybe TRBD1 (6 bases). The length of the CDR3 is 15 residues. Trimming pared 0 bases from V and 11 bases from J, leaving 16 bases between. The germline CDR1 and CDR2 sequences are LGHNA and YNFKEQ. Written as DNA, the CDR3 is TGTGCCAGCAGCCAAGAAGTTGGGCGGGGGGCTAAACTGTTTTTT. This codes for CASSQEVGRGAKLFF.

As DNA, the CDR3 is TGTGCCAGCAGCTCGGATAGGGACAGTCGATTACAAGCTTTCTTT. It specifies CASSSDRDSRLQAFF. V and J are TRBV5-4 and TRBJ1-1; 7 positions match TRBD1. The V gene's germline CDR1 is SGHNT and CDR2 YYREEE (reference sequence). V dropped 3 bases and J dropped 9; count of bases not matched to a gene: 14. The CDR3 covers 15 residues. The complete variable domain, with remaining parts taken from reference TRBV5-4 and TRBJ1-1, reads ETGVTQSPTHLIKTRGQQVTLRCSSQSGHNTVSWYQQALGQGPQFIFQYYREEENGRGNFPPRFSGLQFPNYSSELNVNALELDDSALYLCASSSDRDSRLQAFFGQGTRLTVV.

This clone was recorded many times. V and J are TRBV3-1 (or the pseudogene TRBV3-2) and TRBJ1-4, with TRBD1 as a possible D gene (6 bases). The CDR3 extends over 16 amino acids. Germline values: CDR1 LGHDT, CDR2 YNNKEL (reference sequence). V was trimmed by 1 base and J by 8 bases, leaving 17 bases between them. CDR3 sequence (DNA): TGTGCCAGCAGCCAAGTGGGAGGGGGGGCTGGAGAAAAACTGTTTTTT. Protein sequence: CASSQVGGGAGEKLFF.

This clone was recorded only once. This rearrangement joins TRBV7-9 to TRBJ1-1, with unresolved D. Germline CDR1 is SEHNR and CDR2 is FQNEAQ (reference sequence). V gave up 6 bases and J gave up 7 bases, with 9 bases separating them. The CDR3 is made up of 11 amino acids. For the CDR3, the DNA is TGTGCCAGCAGTTTCAGTGGTGAAGCTTTCTTT. The encoded protein is CASSFSGEAFF.

This clone was observed a single time. The genes are TRBV20-1 and TRBJ1-5; 10 bases match TRBD1. The junction had 5 bases not matched to a gene; V was cut back by 3 bases and J by 6 bases. The CDR3 consists of 14 residues. Germline V lookup: CDR1 DFQATT, CDR2 SNEGSKA (reference sequence). CDR3 sequence reads: CSASPGTGVQPQHF. DNA of the CDR3: TGCAGTGCTAGTCCCGGGACAGGGGTTCAGCCCCAGCATTTT.